These 5 T cell receptor beta chains originate from one sample sequenced in a study of CD8+ T cells in alopecia areata. Extraction and reverse transcription of RNA yielded cDNA as the sequencing template. Libraries were prepared by immunoSEQ multiplex PCR; TCRdb keeps only in-frame clonotypes and omits some of them. Counted here are 90,000 to 130,000 clones, about 60% occurring once; the ten biggest clones make up 20% to 25%. Sequenced material: NKG2D-low CD8+ T cells sorted from blood. Source of these receptors: a human donor with alopecia areata.

This clone showed up just a few times. CDR3 loop: CASSLYVGPNTEAFF. The DNA for the CDR3 is TGCGCCAGCAGCTTGTATGTAGGCCCGAACACTGAAGCTTTCTTT. This chain links TRBV5-1 with TRBJ1-1; D is unclear. The CDR3 sequence is 15 residues long. Trimming cost V 1 base and J 1 base, with 11 bases left between them. Per the germline V gene, CDR1 is SGHRS and CDR2 is YFSETQ.

The rearrangement links TRBV15 to TRBJ2-7; no clear D. CDR1 and CDR2 (germline): LNHNV, YYDKDF (reference sequence). This CDR3 is 13 amino acids long. V was clipped by 6 bases and J by 0 bases, with 9 bases between them. CDR3 sequence (DNA): TGTGCCACCAGAACCGGGTTCTCCTACGAGCAGTACTTC. This encodes CATRTGFSYEQYF.

The chain employs TRBV4-1 and TRBJ1-1, with D perhaps TRBD1 (6 bases). Germline V gene sequence: CDR1 MGHRA, CDR2 YSYEKL. V was trimmed by 3 bases and J by 6 bases, leaving 17 bases between them. The CDR3 spans 15 residues. The CDR3 nucleotides are TGCGCCAGCAGCCATGGGAAAGGGGGACGGGCTGAAGCTTTCTTT. The encoded protein is CASSHGKGGRAEAFF.

V usage is TRBV27 and J usage is TRBJ2-1; 7 nucleotides agree with TRBD2. The CDR3 has 14 amino acids. Germline CDR1 and CDR2: MNHEY and SMNVEV (reference sequence). V lost 3 bases to trimming and J lost 6 bases; unmatched junction nucleotides: 5. The CDR3 nucleotides read TGTGCCAGCAGTTTCTGGACTAGTGGCAATGAGCAGTTCTTC. Its protein is CASSFWTSGNEQFF.

This clone was observed a handful of times. The chain links TRBV6-5 to TRBJ1-1, with 10 bases aligning to TRBD1. Germline values: CDR1 MNHEY, CDR2 SVGAGI. V lost 6 bases and J lost 4; bases outside the gene matches: 5. CDR3 size: 14 residues. The CDR3 DNA reads as TGTGCCAGCAGGCTGGGACAGGGGCTCACTGAAGCTTTCTTT. It specifies CASRLGQGLTEAFF.